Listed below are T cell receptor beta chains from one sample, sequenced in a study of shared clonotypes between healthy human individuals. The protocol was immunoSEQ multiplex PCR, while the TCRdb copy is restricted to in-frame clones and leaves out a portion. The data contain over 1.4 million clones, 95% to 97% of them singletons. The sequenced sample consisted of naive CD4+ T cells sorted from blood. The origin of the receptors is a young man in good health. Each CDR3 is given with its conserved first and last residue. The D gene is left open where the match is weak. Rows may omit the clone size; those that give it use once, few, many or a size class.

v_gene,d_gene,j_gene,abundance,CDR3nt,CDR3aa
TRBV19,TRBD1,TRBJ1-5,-,TGTGCCAGTAGTATCGGAAGGTCGACAGGGGTCTGGAGTCCGCCCCAGCATTTT,CASSIGRSTGVWSPPQHF
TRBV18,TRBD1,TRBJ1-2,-,TGTGCCAGCTCACCTAAGGACAGGGTCGGTGAGGGCTACACCTTC,CASSPKDRVGEGYTF
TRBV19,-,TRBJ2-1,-,TGTGCCAGTAGTGACTACAATGAGCAGTTCTTC,CASSDYNEQFF
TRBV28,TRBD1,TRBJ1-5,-,TGTGCCAGCGTGACAGGGCAGAATCAGCCCCAGCATTTT,CASVTGQNQPQHF
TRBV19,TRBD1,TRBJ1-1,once,TGTGCCAGTAGGGAATTATACAGGGGGAACACTGAAGCTTTCTTT,CASRELYRGNTEAFF
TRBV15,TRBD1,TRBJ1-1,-,TGTGCCACCAGCAGGGGACAGGGGCGGGCTGAAGCTTTCTTT,CATSRGQGRAEAFF
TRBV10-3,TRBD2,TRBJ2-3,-,TGTGCCATCAGAGACTTAGCGGGAGGGGAAGATACGCAGTATTTT,CAIRDLAGGEDTQYF
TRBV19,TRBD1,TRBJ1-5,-,TGTGCCAGTAGTATTGGACAGGGATACAATCAGCCCCAGCATTTT,CASSIGQGYNQPQHF
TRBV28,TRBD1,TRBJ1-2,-,TGTGCCAGCAGTTCGACAGGGGGAGTGGGTGGCTACACCTTC,CASSSTGGVGGYTF
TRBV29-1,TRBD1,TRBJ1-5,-,TGCAGCGTTGCGACAGGGCGAGATCAGCCCCAGCATTTT,CSVATGRDQPQHF
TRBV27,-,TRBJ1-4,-,TGTGCCAGCAGTTTGGAACAGCGGGATGAAAAACTGTTTTTT,CASSLEQRDEKLFF
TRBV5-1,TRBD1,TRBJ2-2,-,TGCGCCAGCAGCTTAAACTCAGGGGGGAACACCGGGGAGCTGTTTTTT,CASSLNSGGNTGELFF
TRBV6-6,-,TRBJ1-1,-,TGTGCCAGCAGTTACACAGGGAACACTGAAGCTTTCTTT,CASSYTGNTEAFF
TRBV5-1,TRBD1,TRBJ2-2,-,TGCGCCAGCAGCTTGGCCCACAGGGGGCTGAACACCGGGGAGCTGTTTTTT,CASSLAHRGLNTGELFF